This T cell receptor beta chain was profiled in a study of blood T cells in healthy people across ages. General study results and limits: Diversity was higher, and naive CD4+ cells more numerous, in long-lived donors than in aged donors. Strong correlation was found linking TCR beta diversity to naive T cell percentage.

About this clonotype itself: Its antigen is currently unknown.

No fewer than 7 million PBMCs went into each sample. Through a sample-barcoded 5' primer and a J-beta primer mix, a second PCR was run for roughly 7 to 11 cycles. CDR3-containing paired-end reads numbering at least 2.5 million came from each sample. TCRdb reanalysed the 5' RACE reads using MiXCR and keeps one entry per CDR3 protein. The top ten clones hold 20% to 25% of a sample with approximately 730,000 distinct CDR3 sequences, 40% to 45% of them seen once. Trimming removed 5 bases from V and 0 bases from J, with 9 bases in between. Germline V gene lookup returns CDR1 SEHNR and CDR2 FQNEAQ (reference sequence). This CDR3 has 14 residues.

The source is a woman in her fifties or sixties in good health. Sequencing was performed on blood. This chain connects TRBV7-9 to TRBJ2-3; no definite D call. DNA of the CDR3: TGTGCCAGCAGCGTATCACAGAGCACAGATACGCAGTATTTT. Translation: CASSVSQSTDTQYF.